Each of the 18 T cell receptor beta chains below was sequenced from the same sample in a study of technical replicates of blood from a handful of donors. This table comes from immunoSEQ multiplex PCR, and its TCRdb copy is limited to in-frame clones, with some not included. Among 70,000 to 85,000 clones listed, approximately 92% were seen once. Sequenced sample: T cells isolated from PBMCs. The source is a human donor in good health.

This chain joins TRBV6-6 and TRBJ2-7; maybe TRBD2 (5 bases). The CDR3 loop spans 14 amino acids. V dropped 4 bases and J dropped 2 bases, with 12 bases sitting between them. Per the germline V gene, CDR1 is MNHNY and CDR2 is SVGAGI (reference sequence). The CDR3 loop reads CASSSPRDPYEQYF. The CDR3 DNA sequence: TGTGCCAGCAGTTCACCCCGGGATCCCTACGAGCAGTACTTC.

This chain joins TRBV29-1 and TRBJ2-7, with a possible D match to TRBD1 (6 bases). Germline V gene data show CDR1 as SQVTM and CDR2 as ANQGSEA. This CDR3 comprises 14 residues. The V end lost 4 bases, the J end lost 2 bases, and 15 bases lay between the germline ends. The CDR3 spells CSVVSGTRTYEQYF. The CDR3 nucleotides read TGCAGCGTTGTTTCGGGGACACGGACCTACGAGCAGTACTTC.

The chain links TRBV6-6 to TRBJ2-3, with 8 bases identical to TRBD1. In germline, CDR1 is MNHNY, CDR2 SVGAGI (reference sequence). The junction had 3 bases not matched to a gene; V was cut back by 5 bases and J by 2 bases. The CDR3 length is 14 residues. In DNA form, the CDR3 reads TGTGCCAGCAGTCAGGACAGGGCCACAGATACGCAGTATTTT. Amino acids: CASSQDRATDTQYF.

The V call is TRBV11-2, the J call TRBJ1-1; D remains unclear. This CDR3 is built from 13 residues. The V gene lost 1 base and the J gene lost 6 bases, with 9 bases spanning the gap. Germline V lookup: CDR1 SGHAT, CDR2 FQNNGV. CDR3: CASSLVSSSEAFF. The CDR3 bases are TGTGCCAGCAGCTTAGTATCGTCTTCTGAAGCTTTCTTT.

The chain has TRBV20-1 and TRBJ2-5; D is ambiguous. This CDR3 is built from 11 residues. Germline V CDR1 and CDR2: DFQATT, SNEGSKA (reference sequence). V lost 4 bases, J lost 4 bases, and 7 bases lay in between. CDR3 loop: CSATSLETQYF. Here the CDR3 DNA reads TGCAGTGCTACTTCCTTAGAGACCCAGTACTTC.

As DNA, the CDR3 is TGTGCCAGCAGGACAGGGAGCTACGAGCAGTACTTC. Residues: CASRTGSYEQYF. The chain combines TRBV6-5 with TRBJ2-7, with TRBD1 identical over 7 bases. With V trimmed by 6 bases and J by 3 bases, 2 bases remained unmatched. This CDR3 is built from 12 residues. Germline V gene data show CDR1 as MNHEY and CDR2 as SVGAGI.

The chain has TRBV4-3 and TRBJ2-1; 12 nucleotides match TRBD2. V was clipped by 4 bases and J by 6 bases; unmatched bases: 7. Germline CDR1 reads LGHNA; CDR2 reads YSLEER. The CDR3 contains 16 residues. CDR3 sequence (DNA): TGCGCCAGCAGCCCGTCTAGCGGGAGGGCCTTCAATGAGCAGTTCTTC. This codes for CASSPSSGRAFNEQFF.

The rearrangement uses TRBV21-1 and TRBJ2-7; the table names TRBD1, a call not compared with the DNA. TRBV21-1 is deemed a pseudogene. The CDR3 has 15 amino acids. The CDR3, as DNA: TGTGCCAGCAGCAACCAGGGGGACAGGGTGAATGAGCAGTACTTC. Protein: CASSNQGDRVNEQYF.

The CDR3 bases are TGTGCCAGCAGACCTCAGGGGTCTAATGAAAAACTGTTTTTT. Its translation is CASRPQGSNEKLFF. The chain links TRBV6-5 to TRBJ1-4, with D tentatively TRBD1 (6 bases). With 6 bases removed from V and 3 bases from J, the gap between germline ends came to 11 bases. The V gene's germline CDR1 is MNHEY and CDR2 SVGAGI. The CDR3 extends over 14 amino acids.

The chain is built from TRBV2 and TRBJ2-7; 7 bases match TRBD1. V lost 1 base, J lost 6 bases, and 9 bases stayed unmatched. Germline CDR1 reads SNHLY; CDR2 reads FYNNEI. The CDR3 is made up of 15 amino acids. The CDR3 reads CASSEGDRATPEQYF. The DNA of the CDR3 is TGTGCCAGCAGTGAAGGAGACAGGGCGACCCCCGAGCAGTACTTC.

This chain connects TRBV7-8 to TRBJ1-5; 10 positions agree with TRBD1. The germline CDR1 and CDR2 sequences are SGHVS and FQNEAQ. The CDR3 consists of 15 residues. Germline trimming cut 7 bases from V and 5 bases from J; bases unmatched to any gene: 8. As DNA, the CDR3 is TGTGCCAGCACCCCGGACAGGGGGAAATATCAGCCCCAGCATTTT. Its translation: CASTPDRGKYQPQHF.

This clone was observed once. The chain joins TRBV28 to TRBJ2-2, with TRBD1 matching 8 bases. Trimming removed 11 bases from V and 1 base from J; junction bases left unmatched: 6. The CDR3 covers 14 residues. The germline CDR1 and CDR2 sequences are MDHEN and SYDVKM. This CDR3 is CAGQGQMNTGELFF. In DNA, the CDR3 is TGTGCCGGACAGGGACAGATGAACACCGGGGAGCTGTTTTTT.

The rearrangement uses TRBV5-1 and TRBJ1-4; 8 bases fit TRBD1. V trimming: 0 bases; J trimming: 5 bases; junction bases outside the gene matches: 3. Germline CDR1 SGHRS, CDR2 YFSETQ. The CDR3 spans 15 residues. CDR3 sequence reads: CASSLGRTGNEKLFF. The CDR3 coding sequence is TGCGCCAGCAGCTTGGGTCGGACAGGGAATGAAAAACTGTTTTTT.

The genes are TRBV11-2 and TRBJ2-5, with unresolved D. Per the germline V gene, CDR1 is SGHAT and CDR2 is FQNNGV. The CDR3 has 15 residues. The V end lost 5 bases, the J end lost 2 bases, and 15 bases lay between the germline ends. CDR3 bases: TGTGCCAGCAGCGCTACCCCCAGACTTCAAGAGACCCAGTACTTC. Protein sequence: CASSATPRLQETQYF.

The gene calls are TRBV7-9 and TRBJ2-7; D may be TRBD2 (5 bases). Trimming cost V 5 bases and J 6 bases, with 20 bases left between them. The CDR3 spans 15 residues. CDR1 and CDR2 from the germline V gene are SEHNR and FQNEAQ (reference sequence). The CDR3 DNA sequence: TGTGCCAGCAGCCTATTATCGGACTCTCCGGGCGAGCAGTACTTC. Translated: CASSLLSDSPGEQYF.

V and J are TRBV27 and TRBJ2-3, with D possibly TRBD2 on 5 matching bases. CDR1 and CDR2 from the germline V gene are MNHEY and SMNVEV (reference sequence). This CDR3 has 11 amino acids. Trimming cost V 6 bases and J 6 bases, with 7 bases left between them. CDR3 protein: CASRDYDTQYF. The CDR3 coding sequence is TGTGCCAGCAGAGACTATGATACGCAGTATTTT.

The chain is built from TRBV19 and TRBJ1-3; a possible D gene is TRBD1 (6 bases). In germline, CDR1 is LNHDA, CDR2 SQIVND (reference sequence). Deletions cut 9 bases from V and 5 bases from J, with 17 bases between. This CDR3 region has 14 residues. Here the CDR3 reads CASPLGGSRNTIYF. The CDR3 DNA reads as TGTGCCAGCCCCCTAGGGGGATCTCGAAACACCATATATTTT.

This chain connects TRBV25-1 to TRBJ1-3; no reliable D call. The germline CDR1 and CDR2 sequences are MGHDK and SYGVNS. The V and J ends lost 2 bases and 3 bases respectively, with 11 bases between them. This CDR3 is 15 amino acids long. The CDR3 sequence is CASSESFGVGNTIYF. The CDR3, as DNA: TGTGCCAGCAGTGAAAGTTTCGGGGTTGGAAACACCATATATTTT.